This T cell receptor (beta chain) was observed in a study of cytomegalovirus exposure and HLA in healthy donors. Germline-derived CDR1 and CDR2 are LNHDA and SQIVND (reference sequence). This CDR3 is 14 amino acids long. Vbeta (60) and Jbeta (13) primers were used in the PCR. The table came from immunoSEQ multiplex PCR; TCRdb's copy has only in-frame clones and leaves some out. This table holds 150,000 to 200,000 clones, about 86% found once. The genes are TRBV19 and TRBJ2-5, with D tentatively TRBD2 (6 bases). The end of the DNA is better explained by TRBJ2-7, so the J call may be wrong. The TCR originated in a woman aged 18-29 years in good health and CMV-seronegative. The sample consisted of PBMCs. The CDR3 is CASSITWDSYEQYF. For the CDR3, the DNA is TGTGCCAGTAGTATAACGTGGGACTCGTACGAGCAGTACTTC.